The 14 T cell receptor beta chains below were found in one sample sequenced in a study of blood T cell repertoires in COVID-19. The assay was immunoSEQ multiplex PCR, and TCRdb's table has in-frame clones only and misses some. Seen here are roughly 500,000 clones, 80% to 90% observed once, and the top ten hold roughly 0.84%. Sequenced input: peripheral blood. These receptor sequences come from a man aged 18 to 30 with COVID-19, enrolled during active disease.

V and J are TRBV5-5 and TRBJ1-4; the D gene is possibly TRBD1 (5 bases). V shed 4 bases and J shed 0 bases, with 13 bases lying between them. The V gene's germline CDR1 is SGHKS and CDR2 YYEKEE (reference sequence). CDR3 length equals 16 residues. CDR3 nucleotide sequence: TGTGCCAGCAGCGCGGGACCTTCCGCAACTAATGAAAAACTGTTTTTT. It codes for CASSAGPSATNEKLFF.

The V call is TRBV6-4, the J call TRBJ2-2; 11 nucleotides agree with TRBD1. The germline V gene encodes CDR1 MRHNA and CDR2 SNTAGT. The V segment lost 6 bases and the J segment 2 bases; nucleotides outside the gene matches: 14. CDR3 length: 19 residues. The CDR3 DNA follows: TGTGCCAGCAGATTCACCGGGACAGGGGGACAAACAAACACCGGGGAGCTGTTTTTT. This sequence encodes CASRFTGTGGQTNTGELFF.

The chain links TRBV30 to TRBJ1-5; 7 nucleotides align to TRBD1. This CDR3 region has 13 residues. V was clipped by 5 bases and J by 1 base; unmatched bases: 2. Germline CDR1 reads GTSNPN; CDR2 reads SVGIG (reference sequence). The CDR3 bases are TGTGCCTGGGGGGGACAGAGCAATCAGCCCCAGCATTTT. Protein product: CAWGGQSNQPQHF.

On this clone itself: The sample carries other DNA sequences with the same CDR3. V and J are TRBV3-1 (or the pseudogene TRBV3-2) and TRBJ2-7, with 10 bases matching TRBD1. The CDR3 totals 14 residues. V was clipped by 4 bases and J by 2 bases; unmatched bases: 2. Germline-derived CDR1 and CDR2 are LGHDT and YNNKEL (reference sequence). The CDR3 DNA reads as TGTGCCAGCAGCCGGGGACAGGGGACCTACGAGCAGTACTTC. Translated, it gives CASSRGQGTYEQYF.

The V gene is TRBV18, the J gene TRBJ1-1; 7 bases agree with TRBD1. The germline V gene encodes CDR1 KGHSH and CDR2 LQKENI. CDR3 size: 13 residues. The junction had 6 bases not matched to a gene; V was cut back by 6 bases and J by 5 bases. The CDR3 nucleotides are TGTGCCAGCTCCCGCGACAGGGAGACTGAAGCTTTCTTT. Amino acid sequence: CASSRDRETEAFF.

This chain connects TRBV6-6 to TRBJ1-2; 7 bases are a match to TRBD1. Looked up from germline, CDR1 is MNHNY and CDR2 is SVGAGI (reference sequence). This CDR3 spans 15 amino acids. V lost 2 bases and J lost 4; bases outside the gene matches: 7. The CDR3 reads CASSYAVTGSYGYTF. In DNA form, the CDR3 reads TGTGCCAGCAGTTACGCCGTGACAGGGAGCTATGGCTACACCTTC.

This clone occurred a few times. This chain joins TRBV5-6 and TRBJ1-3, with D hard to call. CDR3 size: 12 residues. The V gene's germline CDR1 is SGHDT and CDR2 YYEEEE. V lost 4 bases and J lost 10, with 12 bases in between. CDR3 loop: CASSLSGETIYF. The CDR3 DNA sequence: TGTGCCAGCAGCCTGTCCGGGGAGACCATATATTTT.

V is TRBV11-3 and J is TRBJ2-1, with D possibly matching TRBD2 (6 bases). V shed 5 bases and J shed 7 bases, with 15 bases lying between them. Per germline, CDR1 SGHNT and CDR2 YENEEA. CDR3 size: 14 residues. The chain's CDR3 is CASSRGRVNNEQFF. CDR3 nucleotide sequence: TGTGCCAGCAGCCGGGGGAGAGTAAATAATGAGCAGTTCTTC.

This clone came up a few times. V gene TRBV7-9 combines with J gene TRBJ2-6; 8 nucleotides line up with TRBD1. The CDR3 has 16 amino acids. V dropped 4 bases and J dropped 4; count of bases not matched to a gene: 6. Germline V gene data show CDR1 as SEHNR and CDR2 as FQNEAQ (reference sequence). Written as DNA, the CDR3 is TGTGCCAGCAGCTCAGGACAGGGCTCCGGGGCCAACGTCCTGACTTTC. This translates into CASSSGQGSGANVLTF.

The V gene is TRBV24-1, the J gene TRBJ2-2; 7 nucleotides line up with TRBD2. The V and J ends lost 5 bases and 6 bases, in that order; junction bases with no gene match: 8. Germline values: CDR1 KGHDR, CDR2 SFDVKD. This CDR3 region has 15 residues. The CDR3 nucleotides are TGTGCCACCAGTGGGCGGCGGGAGTTGTCCGGGGAGCTGTTTTTT. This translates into CATSGRRELSGELFF.

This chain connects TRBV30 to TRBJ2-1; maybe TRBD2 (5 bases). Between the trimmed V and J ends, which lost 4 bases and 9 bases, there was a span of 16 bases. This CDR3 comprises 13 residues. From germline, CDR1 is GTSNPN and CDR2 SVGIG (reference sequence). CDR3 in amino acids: CAWTPGLASEQFF. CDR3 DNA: TGTGCCTGGACTCCTGGGCTAGCAAGTGAGCAGTTCTTC.

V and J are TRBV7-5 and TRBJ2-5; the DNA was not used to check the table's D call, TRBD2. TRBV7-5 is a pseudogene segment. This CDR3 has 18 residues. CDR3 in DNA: TGTGTCAGAAGCTTAGAGGGATCTAGCGGGGGGGTTCAAGAGACCCAGTACTTC. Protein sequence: CVRSLEGSSGGVQETQYF.

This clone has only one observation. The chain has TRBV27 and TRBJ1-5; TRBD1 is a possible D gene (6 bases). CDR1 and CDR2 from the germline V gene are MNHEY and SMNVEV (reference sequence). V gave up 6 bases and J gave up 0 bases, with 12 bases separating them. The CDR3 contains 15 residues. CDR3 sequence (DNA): TGTGCCAGCAGGCTCGGGACAAATAGCAATCAGCCCCAGCATTTT. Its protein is CASRLGTNSNQPQHF.

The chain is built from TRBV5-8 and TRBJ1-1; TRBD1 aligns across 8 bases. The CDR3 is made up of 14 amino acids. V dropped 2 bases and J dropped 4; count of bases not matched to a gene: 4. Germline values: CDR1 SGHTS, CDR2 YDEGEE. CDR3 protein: CASSFQGAGTEAFF. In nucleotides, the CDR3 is TGTGCCAGCAGCTTTCAGGGGGCGGGCACTGAAGCTTTCTTT.